The T cell receptor beta chain under discussion was sequenced for a study of blood T cell repertoires in COVID-19. As for the study in general: T cells, B-cell-depleted T cells, or PBMCs supplied cDNA or gDNA.

The CDR3 consists of 13 residues. As handled by the study authors: Nucleated cell number was recorded as an estimate derived from reference gene primer amplification. Only in-frame clones appear in the TCRdb table, and some are missing; sequencing was by immunoSEQ multiplex PCR. V and J calls and clone size are given by that table; D and trimming were obtained from the DNA. This sample has over 110,000 clones, with around 89% found just once. This clonotype was sampled from a human donor in a cohort sampled during active COVID-19. Sequences were obtained from peripheral blood. V and J are TRBV21-1 and TRBJ1-1; TRBD1 is taken as the D call from the table, unchecked against the DNA. TRBV21-1 has pseudogene status. The CDR3 here is CAIQVGVNTEAFF. For the CDR3, the DNA is TGTGCCATACAGGTCGGAGTGAACACTGAAGCTTTCTTT.